This T cell receptor (beta chain) was captured by sequencing in a study of T cells in Graves' hyperthyroidism and ophthalmopathy. Overall study findings and caveats: Blood also held most thyroid clonotypes expanded beyond 0.001.

The investigators amplified TCR beta CDR3 regions from RNA transcripts. First-round RT-PCR targeting the TCR CDR3 was performed with the HTBI primer set. TCRdb re-derived calls from the multiplex PCR reads in MiXCR, one entry per CDR3 protein. The sample shows nearly 750,000 distinct CDR3 sequences, about a third of them seen only once. For this clonotype: The antigen is unknown.

The V end was cut by 3 bases, the J end by 4 bases, with 11 bases between. The CDR3 is made up of 14 amino acids. Germline CDR1 reads SGDLS; CDR2 reads YYNGEE. The sequenced sample consisted of blood. The chain recombines TRBV9 with TRBJ2-1; the D call may be TRBD1 or TRBD2 (5 bases each). The TCR sequence derives from a woman aged 40-49 years with Graves' hyperthyroidism. CDR3 bases: TGTGCCAGCAGCGAGGGGACCGAGTACAATGAGCAGTTCTTC. This translates into CASSEGTEYNEQFF. Filled out from reference TRBV9 and TRBJ2-1, the complete variable domain reads DSGVTQTPKHLITATGQRVTLRCSPRSGDLSVYWYQQSLDQGLQFLIQYYNGEERAKGNILERFSAQQFPDLHSELNLSSLELGDSALYFCASSEGTEYNEQFFGPGTRLTVL.